The T cell receptor beta chain described here comes from a study of T-cell memory formation after mild COVID-19. Overall study context: TCR clusters were mostly donor specific. Study-level points and caveats: The CD4+ clones that contracted clustered mainly within CM and EM, and the CD8+ clones concentrated in EMRA. Some clones that responded turned up in pre-infection memory, which suggests that cross-reactive memory joined in.

Each CDR3 protein is one row after TCRdb ran MiXCR on the 5' RACE reads. The data hold about 340,000 distinct CDR3 sequences, with roughly 13% observed a single time. Notes on this clonotype: Its antigen is unidentified.

Germline V gives CDR1 SQVTM, CDR2 ANQGSEA. Trimming left V 6 bases short and J 3 bases short, with 17 bases between. The CDR3 is made up of 14 amino acids. Sample: PBMCs or a T cell subset sorted from them (not recorded which). The receptor was isolated from a man between 18 and 35 years old who had mild COVID-19 (a few samples of this study predate the infection). Cell type and time point are not known. This sequence joins TRBV29-1 and TRBJ1-1, with a tentative D call TRBD1 (6 bases). CDR3 coding DNA: TGCAGCGTACAGGGAAACGGATGGGACACTGAAGCTTTCTTT. This gives the protein CSVQGNGWDTEAFF.